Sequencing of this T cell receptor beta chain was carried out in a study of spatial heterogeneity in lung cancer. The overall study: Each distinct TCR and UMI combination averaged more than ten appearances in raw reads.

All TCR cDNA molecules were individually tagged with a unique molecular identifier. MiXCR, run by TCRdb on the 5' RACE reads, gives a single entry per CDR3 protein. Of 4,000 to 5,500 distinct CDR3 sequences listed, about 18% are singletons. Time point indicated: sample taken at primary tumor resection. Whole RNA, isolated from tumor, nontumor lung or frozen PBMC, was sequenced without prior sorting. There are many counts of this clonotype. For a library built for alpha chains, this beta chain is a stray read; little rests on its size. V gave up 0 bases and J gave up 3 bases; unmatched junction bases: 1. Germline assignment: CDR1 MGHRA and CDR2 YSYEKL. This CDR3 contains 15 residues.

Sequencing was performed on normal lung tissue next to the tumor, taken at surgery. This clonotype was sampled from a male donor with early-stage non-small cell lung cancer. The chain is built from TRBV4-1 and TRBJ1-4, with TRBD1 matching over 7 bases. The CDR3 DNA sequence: TGCGCCAGCAGCCAAGAAGGGACAGCTAATGAAAAACTGTTTTTT. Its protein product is CASSQEGTANEKLFF.